These 25 T cell receptor beta chains were sequenced from one sample in a study of T cells in Graves' hyperthyroidism and ophthalmopathy. TCR beta CDR3 regions were amplified from RNA. The HTBI set primed first-round TCR CDR3 RT-PCR. TCRdb reprocessed the multiplex PCR reads via MiXCR and lists one record per CDR3 protein. The repertoire has about 610,000 distinct CDR3 sequences, about 43% of them found once; the top ten carry about 8.3%. The sequenced material came from peripheral blood or thyroid tissue (not recorded which). These receptors were collected from a woman aged 18-35 years with Graves' hyperthyroidism.

This clonotype was found many times. The chain employs TRBV11-1 and TRBJ2-5; 11 bases are a match to TRBD2. Unmatched junction bases numbered 3, after V lost 2 bases and J lost 1 base. CDR1 SGHAT and CDR2 FQDESV come from the germline V gene (reference sequence). The CDR3 extends over 16 amino acids. CDR3 region: CASSLSGTSGQETQYF. The CDR3 DNA sequence: TGTGCCAGCAGCTTATCCGGGACTAGCGGCCAAGAGACCCAGTACTTC.

The chain recombines TRBV7-2 with TRBJ1-5; TRBD1 aligns across 9 bases. This CDR3 is 15 amino acids long. In germline, CDR1 is SGHTA, CDR2 FQGNSA. The V segment lost 4 bases and the J segment 3 bases; nucleotides outside the gene matches: 4. CDR3 loop: CASSSDRGFNQPQHF. In DNA form, the CDR3 reads TGTGCCAGCAGCTCGGACAGGGGATTCAATCAGCCCCAGCATTTT.

The chain carries TRBV10-3 and TRBJ1-6; D not resolved. This CDR3 region has 15 residues. V was shortened by 2 bases and J by 7 bases, with 12 bases between the two germline ends. The germline V gene has CDR1 ENHRY and CDR2 SYGVKD. The CDR3 region is CAISERTQENSPLHF. The CDR3 DNA follows: TGTGCCATCAGTGAGCGGACCCAAGAAAATTCACCCCTCCACTTT.

V is TRBV29-1 and J is TRBJ1-2; TRBD1 matches 9 bases. This CDR3 comprises 12 residues. Germline V gene sequence: CDR1 SQVTM, CDR2 ANQGSEA. Trimming took 5 bases from V and 5 from J; bases not matched to a gene: 3. CDR3 in amino acids: CSVTGQGYGYTF. DNA of the CDR3: TGCAGCGTTACCGGACAGGGGTATGGCTACACCTTC.

The table lists this clonotype with many counts. The chain links TRBV20-1 to TRBJ2-5; 7 nucleotides align to TRBD1. Losses at the gene ends were 8 bases for V and 7 bases for J; bases not matched to a gene: 7. Germline CDR1 reads DFQATT; CDR2 reads SNEGSKA (reference sequence). The CDR3 consists of 11 residues. The CDR3 bases are TGCAGTCTCAGGACAGGCGGGACCCAGTACTTC. It is translated as CSLRTGGTQYF.

This clonotype was found a few times. The J gene is TRBJ2-2, the V gene TRBV27; 7 positions agree with TRBD1. The CDR3 has 13 residues. The V gene end was trimmed by 10 bases and the J gene end by 5 bases; junction bases not matched to a gene: 7. Germline CDR1 is MNHEY and CDR2 is SMNVEV (reference sequence). The CDR3 DNA sequence: TGTGCCAACCGGGACAGCTTAACCGGGGAGCTGTTTTTT. This codes for CANRDSLTGELFF.

The chain joins TRBV7-2 to TRBJ1-5, with D possibly matching TRBD1 (6 bases). V was shortened by 1 base and J by 14 bases, with 15 bases between the two germline ends. The CDR3 is 13 residues long. Germline V gene sequence: CDR1 SGHTA, CDR2 FQGNSA. The CDR3 coding sequence is TGTGCCAGCAGCTTAGGGTTGGCGGGACACGAGCATTTT. Protein sequence: CASSLGLAGHEHF.

V is TRBV6-5 and J is TRBJ2-2; 10 bases line up with TRBD2. CDR3 size: 18 residues. Trimming took 6 bases from V and 4 from J; bases not matched to a gene: 14. The germline V gene encodes CDR1 MNHEY and CDR2 SVGAGI. The CDR3 loop is CASRFRLAGLVSTGELFF. CDR3 sequence (DNA): TGTGCCAGCAGATTCCGACTAGCGGGTCTCGTGAGCACCGGGGAGCTGTTTTTT.

DNA for the CDR3: TGCAGCGTTCGGACTAGCGGGAGGGGTCTAGCTGTGGGTGAGCAGTTCTTC. This translates into CSVRTSGRGLAVGEQFF. The rearrangement links TRBV29-1 to TRBJ2-1; 15 bases are shared with TRBD2. The CDR3 sequence is 17 residues long. Germline CDR1 reads SQVTM; CDR2 reads ANQGSEA. V dropped 5 bases and J dropped 9; count of bases not matched to a gene: 14.

Here the CDR3 DNA reads TGTGCCAGCAGTGACGGGACTAGCGGCATCTCGGGGGAGCAGTACTTC. The encoded protein is CASSDGTSGISGEQYF. The chain couples TRBV2 to TRBJ2-7; 11 nucleotides line up with TRBD2. The CDR3 is 16 residues long. CDR1 and CDR2 from the germline V gene are SNHLY and FYNNEI. The junction had 11 bases not matched to a gene; V was cut back by 3 bases and J by 7 bases.

V usage is TRBV12-3 or TRBV12-4 and J usage is TRBJ2-5; unclear D gene. This CDR3 spans 12 amino acids. Trimming cost V 5 bases and J 9 bases, with 13 bases left between them. The CDR3 DNA sequence: TGTGCCAGCAGTCCGGCCCACCAGCCCCAGTACTTC. Amino acid sequence: CASSPAHQPQYF.

The sample holds one count of this clonotype. This chain connects TRBV7-9 to TRBJ1-1; 7 bases match TRBD1. The ends lost 5 bases at V and 4 bases at J; junction bases unmatched: 7. The CDR3 runs 14 residues. Germline CDR1 reads SEHNR; CDR2 reads FQNEAQ (reference sequence). The CDR3 DNA reads TGTGCCAGCAGCCCCGACAGGGCCAGCACTGAAGCTTTCTTT. Residues: CASSPDRASTEAFF.

There are a few counts of this clonotype. The CDR3 spells CAWTRQRLGYGYTF. Written as DNA, the CDR3 is TGTGCCTGGACCAGACAACGGTTGGGGTATGGCTACACCTTC. The chain carries TRBV30 and TRBJ1-2; no firm D call. Trimming cost V 4 bases and J 5 bases, with 17 bases left between them. CDR1 GTSNPN and CDR2 SVGIG come from the germline V gene (reference sequence). The CDR3 consists of 14 residues. The full variable domain, its missing parts supplied by reference TRBV30 and TRBJ1-2, is SQTIHQWPATLVQPVGSPLSLECTVEGTSNPNLYWYRQAAGRGLQLLFYSVGIGQISSEVPQNLSASRPQDRQFILSSKKLLLSDSGFYLCAWTRQRLGYGYTFGSGTRLTVV.

On this clonotype itself: At one end the junction does not follow the germline gene, possibly because of a read error. The chain uses TRBV20-1 and TRBJ2-5; a weak D match, TRBD2 (5 bases). This CDR3 spans 12 amino acids. From germline, CDR1 is DFQATT and CDR2 SNEGSKA (reference sequence). This CDR3 reads CSTRGGQETQYF. The CDR3 region has the DNA TGCAGTACTAGAGGTGGCCAAGAGACCCAGTACTTC.

V is TRBV2 and J is TRBJ1-2; D is possibly TRBD1 (6 bases). CDR1 and CDR2 (germline): SNHLY, FYNNEI. The CDR3 consists of 13 residues. Trimming left V 6 bases short and J 5 bases short, with 13 bases between. CDR3 DNA sequence: TGTGCCAGCAGCCACACCAGGGGATATGGCTACACCTTC. Translated: CASSHTRGYGYTF.

On this clonotype itself: A much larger clone is a single base away; this may be a read error. V and J are TRBV12-5 and TRBJ1-5; TRBD1 matches at 8 bases. Germline loops: CDR1 LGHNT, CDR2 FRNRAP. The CDR3 is made up of 15 amino acids. V shed 4 bases, J shed 6 bases, and the junction held 8 bases outside the gene matches. CDR3 amino acids: CASGSDQGAGQPQHF. CDR3 coding DNA: TGTGCTAGTGGTTCGGACCAGGGGGCGGGTCAGCCCCAGCATTTT.

The chain couples TRBV29-1 to TRBJ2-7; 9 nucleotides align to TRBD1. CDR3 length equals 14 residues. J lost 2 bases, V lost 3 bases, and 5 bases had no gene match. CDR1 is SQVTM, CDR2 ANQGSEA, per germline. The CDR3 spells CSVESDRGTYEQYF. The CDR3 DNA reads as TGCAGCGTTGAGTCCGACAGGGGGACCTACGAGCAGTACTTC.

The chain links TRBV15 to TRBJ1-3, with a weak D call TRBD1 (5 bases). The ends were cut back, 1 base at V and 4 bases at J, with 8 bases in the middle. The CDR3 runs 14 residues. CDR1 LNHNV and CDR2 YYDKDF come from the germline V gene (reference sequence). CDR3 in DNA: TGTGCCACCAGCAGAGGGGCAGGGGGAAACACCATATATTTT. Amino acids: CATSRGAGGNTIYF.

This clonotype was seen at least ten times. The chain uses TRBV7-3 and TRBJ1-2; D call uncertain. Germline V gene data show CDR1 as SGHTA and CDR2 as FQGTGA. Trimming removed 4 bases from V and 8 bases from J, with 14 bases in between. CDR3 size: 13 residues. In nucleotides, the CDR3 is TGTGCCAGCAGCTCCCGTTCCAGACGGGGCTACACCTTC. Protein sequence: CASSSRSRRGYTF.

This sequence joins TRBV3-1 and TRBJ2-7, with TRBD2 identical over 9 bases. This CDR3 has 14 residues. After removal of 6 bases from V and 0 bases from J, the junction contained 3 bases not matched to a gene. In germline, CDR1 is LGHDT, CDR2 YNNKEL (reference sequence). The CDR3 nucleotides read TGTGCCAGCAGGCGGACTAGCGACTCCTACGAGCAGTACTTC. Translated, it gives CASRRTSDSYEQYF.

This clonotype was counted once. This chain connects TRBV20-1 to TRBJ2-5; TRBD1 aligns across 9 bases. The CDR3 loop spans 15 amino acids. From germline, CDR1 is DFQATT and CDR2 SNEGSKA (reference sequence). Trimming cost V 6 bases and J 9 bases; bases outside gene matches: 17. As DNA, the CDR3 is TGCAGTGCATCGGGACAGGGTACCGGCAATCAGCCCCAGTACTTC. Amino acids: CSASGQGTGNQPQYF.

This clonotype was seen repeatedly, ten times or more. This rearrangement joins TRBV7-2 to TRBJ2-7; D gene unclear. The CDR3 extends over 12 amino acids. Trimming took 5 bases from V and 5 from J, leaving 10 bases between them. The V gene's germline CDR1 is SGHTA and CDR2 FQGNSA. The CDR3: CASSPTPDEQYF. CDR3 nucleotide sequence: TGTGCCAGCAGCCCCACCCCCGACGAGCAGTACTTC.

The V and J genes are TRBV20-1 and TRBJ1-6; 11 nucleotides agree with TRBD1. V was clipped by 3 bases and J by 9 bases; unmatched bases: 4. Germline V lookup: CDR1 DFQATT, CDR2 SNEGSKA (reference sequence). The CDR3 loop spans 14 amino acids. CDR3 in DNA: TGCAGTGCTAGCGGACAGGGGGCGAGTTCACCCCTCCACTTT. Translating it yields CSASGQGASSPLHF.

The chain uses TRBV7-9 and TRBJ1-4, with 7 bases lining up with TRBD1. The V segment lost 5 bases and the J segment 5 bases; nucleotides outside the gene matches: 8. Germline CDR1 reads SEHNR; CDR2 reads FQNEAQ (reference sequence). The CDR3 covers 15 residues. The CDR3: CASSNLGGSNEKLFF. The CDR3 DNA reads TGTGCCAGCAGCAACCTAGGGGGCAGCAATGAAAAACTGTTTTTT.

The chain carries TRBV7-6 and TRBJ2-7, with D possibly being TRBD1 (5 bases). The germline CDR1 and CDR2 sequences are SGHVS and FNYEAQ. Trimming stripped 2 bases from V and 4 bases from J, with 12 bases between. The CDR3 has 14 amino acids. CDR3 nucleotide sequence: TGTGCCAGCAGCTTAACGGACACCGAATACGAGCAGTACTTC. Translated: CASSLTDTEYEQYF.